This section outlines one T cell receptor beta chain sequence together with its context. Its antigen is undetermined. CDR3 size: 18 residues. The germline CDR1 and CDR2 sequences are MGHDK and SYGVNS. Deletions cut 4 bases from V and 1 base from J, with 22 bases between. This sample was taken from a study of shared clonotypes between healthy human individuals. As for the study in general: A couple of women and a few men aged 18 to 49 made up the donors. Study outcomes and limitations: Owing to a small donor count, the genetic and exposure-history diversity represented was limited.

Deep was the level used in running the assay. The assay was immunoSEQ multiplex PCR, and TCRdb's table has in-frame clones only and misses some. The sample holds some 690,000 clones; 90% are singletons and the top ten take about a third. The chain joins TRBV25-1 to TRBJ2-5; a weak D match, TRBD1 (7 bases). Material: memory CD8+ T cells from PBMCs. Subset indicated: CD45RO+ cells pooled with CCR7-negative TemRA cells. This sequence originates from a man in his late teens or twenties in good health. Some clones in this sample may be carry-over from other donors' samples. CDR3 region: CASSVNPYRGDSQETQYF. DNA for the CDR3: TGTGCCAGCAGTGTCAACCCTTATAGGGGGGACAGCCAAGAGACCCAGTACTTC.